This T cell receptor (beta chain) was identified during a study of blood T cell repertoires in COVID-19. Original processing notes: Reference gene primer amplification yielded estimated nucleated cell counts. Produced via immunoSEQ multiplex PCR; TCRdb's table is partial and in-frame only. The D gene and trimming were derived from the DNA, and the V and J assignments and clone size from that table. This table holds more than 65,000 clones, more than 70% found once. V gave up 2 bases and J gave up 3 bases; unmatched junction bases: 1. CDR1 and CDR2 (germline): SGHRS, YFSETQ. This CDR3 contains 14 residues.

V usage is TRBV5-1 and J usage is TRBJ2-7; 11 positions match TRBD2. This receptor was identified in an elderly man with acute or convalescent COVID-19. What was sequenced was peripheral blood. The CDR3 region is CASSFSGGGYEQYF. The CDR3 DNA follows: TGCGCCAGCAGCTTTAGCGGGGGGGGCTACGAGCAGTACTTC.